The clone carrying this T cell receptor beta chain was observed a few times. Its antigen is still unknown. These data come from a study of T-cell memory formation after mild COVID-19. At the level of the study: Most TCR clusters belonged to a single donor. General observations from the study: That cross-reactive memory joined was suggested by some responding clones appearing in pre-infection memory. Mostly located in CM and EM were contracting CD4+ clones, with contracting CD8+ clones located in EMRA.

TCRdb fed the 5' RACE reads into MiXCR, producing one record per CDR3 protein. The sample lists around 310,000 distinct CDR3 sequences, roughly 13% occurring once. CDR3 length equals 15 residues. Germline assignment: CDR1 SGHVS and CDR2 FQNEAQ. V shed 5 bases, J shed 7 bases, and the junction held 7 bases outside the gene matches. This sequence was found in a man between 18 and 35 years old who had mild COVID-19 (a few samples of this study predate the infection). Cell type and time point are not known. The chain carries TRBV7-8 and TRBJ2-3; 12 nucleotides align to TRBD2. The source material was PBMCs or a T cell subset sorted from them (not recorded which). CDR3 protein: CASSDRTSGGNTQYF. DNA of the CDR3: TGTGCCAGCAGCGATCGCACTAGCGGGGGGAATACGCAGTATTTT.